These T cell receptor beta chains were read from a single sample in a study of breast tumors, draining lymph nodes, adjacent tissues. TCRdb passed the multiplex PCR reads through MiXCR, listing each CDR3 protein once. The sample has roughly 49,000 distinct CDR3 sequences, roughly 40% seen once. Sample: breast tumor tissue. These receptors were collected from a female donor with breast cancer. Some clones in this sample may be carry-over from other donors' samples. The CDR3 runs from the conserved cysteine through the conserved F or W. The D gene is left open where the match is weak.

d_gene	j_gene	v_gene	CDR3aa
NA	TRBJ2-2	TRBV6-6	CASSEGYSGELFF
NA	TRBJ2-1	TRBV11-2	CASSPKRGNSKNEQFF
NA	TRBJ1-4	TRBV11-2	CASSQERGEKLFF
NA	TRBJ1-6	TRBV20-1	CSARDPGSSPLHF
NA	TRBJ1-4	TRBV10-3	CAISESGGGANEKLFF
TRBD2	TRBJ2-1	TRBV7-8	CASSLGAGGGNEQFF
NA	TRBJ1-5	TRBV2	CASRGDGENQPQHF
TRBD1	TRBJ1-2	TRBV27	CASSKQGYYGYTF
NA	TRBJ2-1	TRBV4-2	CASSPLAGSERNEQFF
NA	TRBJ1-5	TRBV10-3	CAISQDINQPQHF
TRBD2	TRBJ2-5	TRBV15	CATSSHTGTSGGSGTQYF
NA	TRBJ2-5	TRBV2	CASQGLGETQYF
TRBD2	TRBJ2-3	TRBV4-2	CASSQAMLAGGFGDTQYF
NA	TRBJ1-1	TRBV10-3	CAISEGSNTEAFF
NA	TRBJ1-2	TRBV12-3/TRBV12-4	CVSSLCANYGYTF
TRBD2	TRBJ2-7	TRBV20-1	CSARITGGLAYEQYF
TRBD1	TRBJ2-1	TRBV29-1	CSVERQGYNEQFF
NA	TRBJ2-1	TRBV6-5	CASSYLTMGNGEQFF
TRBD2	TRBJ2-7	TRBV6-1	CASSELSGGEQYF
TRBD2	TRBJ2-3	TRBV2	CASRLAGGSTDTQYF
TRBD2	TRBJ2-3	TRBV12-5	CASGLGLAGGPDTQYF
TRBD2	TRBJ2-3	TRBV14	CASSQLAGRARVTQYF
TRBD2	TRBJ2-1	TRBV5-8	CASSYGGGLAGNEQFF
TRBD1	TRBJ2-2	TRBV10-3	CAISESPRSGTGSRTAGELFF
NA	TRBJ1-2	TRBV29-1	CSVEDFNTGESYGYTF
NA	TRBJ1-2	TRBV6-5	CASSYSRAGNTF
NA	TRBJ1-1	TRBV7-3	CASSLNRANTEAFF
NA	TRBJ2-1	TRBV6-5	CASSHSPSGQGDNEQFF
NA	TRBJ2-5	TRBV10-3	CAIRERETQYF
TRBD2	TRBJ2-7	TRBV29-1	CSAVTSGSTEQYF
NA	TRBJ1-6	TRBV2	CASRASNSPLHF
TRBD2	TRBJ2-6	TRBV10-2	CASSIAGGSANVLTF
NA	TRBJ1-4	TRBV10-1	CASSDGTYNEKLFF
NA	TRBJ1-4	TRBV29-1	CSVKGRSMANEKLFF
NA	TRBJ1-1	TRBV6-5	CASSSDSDTEAFF
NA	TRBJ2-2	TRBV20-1	CSAYRDGNTGELFF
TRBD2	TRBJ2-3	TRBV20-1	CSAGLAGGPTDTQYF
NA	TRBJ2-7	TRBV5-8	CASSLGVRDEQYF
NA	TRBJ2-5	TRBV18	CASSESALSQETQYF
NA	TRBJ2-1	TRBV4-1	CASSQDTSFSNEQLF
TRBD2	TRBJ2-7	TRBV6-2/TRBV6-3	CASRPIGTSLTYEQYF
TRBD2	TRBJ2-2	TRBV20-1	CSAATSGRTGELFF
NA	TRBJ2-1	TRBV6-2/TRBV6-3	CASSQGRPSGNEQFF
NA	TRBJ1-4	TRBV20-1	CSANKAGEKLFF
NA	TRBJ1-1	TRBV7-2	CASSFATGGNTEAFF
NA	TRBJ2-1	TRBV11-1	CASSAAGSSYNEQFF
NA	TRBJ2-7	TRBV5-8	CASSLESREQYF